Listed below are T cell receptor beta chains from one sample, sequenced in a study of T cell responses to AZD1222 COVID-19 vaccine. Measured with immunoSEQ multiplex PCR; TCRdb has only the in-frame clones, and not every one. The sample has some 50,000 clones, 80% to 90% seen once. The sample in question was peripheral blood, obtained 28 days after the second AZD1222 dose. The receptor set was obtained from an adult who received the AZD1222 COVID-19 vaccine. Both conserved end residues are part of each CDR3. D genes are given only for firm matches. Clone size is stated in some rows and not others, as once, few, many or a class when expanded.

V gene	J gene	D gene	clone size	CDR3 protein	CDR3 DNA
TRBV15	TRBJ2-1	TRBD2	NA	CATRQRGYNEQFF	TGTGCCACCAGGCAGCGGGGATACAATGAGCAGTTCTTC
TRBV5-1	TRBJ1-2	NA	NA	CASSYQEDYGYTF	TGCGCCAGCAGCTACCAAGAAGACTATGGCTACACCTTC
TRBV9	TRBJ2-3	NA	NA	CASSGEGDSWTDTQYF	TGTGCCAGCAGCGGCGAAGGGGATTCTTGGACAGATACGCAGTATTTT
TRBV5-4	TRBJ2-7	TRBD1	NA	CASSRVTGGVYEQYF	TGTGCCAGCAGTCGTGTAACAGGGGGCGTCTACGAGCAGTACTTC
TRBV4-3	TRBJ2-3	NA	once	CASSPEGDTQYF	TGCGCCAGCAGCCCAGAGGGGGATACGCAGTATTTT
TRBV30	TRBJ1-2	NA	NA	CAWSVEFNYGYTF	TGTGCCTGGAGTGTGGAGTTTAACTATGGCTACACCTTC
TRBV28	TRBJ2-1	TRBD1	NA	CASSTPGQGTYNEQFF	TGTGCCAGCAGTACACCCGGACAGGGCACCTACAATGAGCAGTTCTTC
TRBV27	TRBJ2-1	NA	NA	CASSESGAHNEQFF	TGTGCCAGCAGTGAGTCGGGGGCCCACAATGAGCAGTTCTTC
TRBV5-1	TRBJ1-1	NA	NA	CASSLVTNTEAFF	TGCGCCAGCAGCTTGGTTACGAACACTGAAGCTTTCTTT
TRBV6-1	TRBJ2-6	NA	NA	CASVAPGANVLTF	TGTGCCAGCGTGGCCCCCGGGGCCAACGTCCTGACTTTC
TRBV12-3/TRBV12-4	TRBJ2-7	NA	NA	CASSLWQGYEQYF	TGTGCCAGCAGTTTGTGGCAGGGCTACGAGCAGTACTTC
TRBV19	TRBJ1-2	TRBD1	NA	CASSPYRGEANYGYTF	TGTGCCAGTAGTCCGTACAGGGGTGAGGCTAACTATGGCTACACCTTC
TRBV5-4	TRBJ2-2	NA	NA	CASSLRRDTNTGELFF	TGTGCCAGCAGCTTAAGGCGGGATACGAACACCGGGGAGCTGTTTTTT
TRBV3-1/TRBV3-2	TRBJ2-7	NA	NA	CASSQVHEQYF	TGTGCCAGCAGCCAAGTCCACGAGCAGTACTTC
TRBV6-5	TRBJ1-5	NA	NA	CASSLGSNQPQHF	TGTGCCAGCAGTTTAGGGTCCAATCAACCCCAGCATTTT
TRBV5-1	TRBJ2-5	NA	NA	CASSLVGGQETQYF	TGCGCCAGCAGCTTAGTTGGCGGTCAAGAGACCCAGTACTTC
TRBV11-3	TRBJ2-1	NA	NA	CASSFSNGDSAEQFF	TGTGCCAGCAGCTTCTCAAACGGGGACTCAGCTGAGCAGTTCTTC
TRBV9	TRBJ2-7	NA	NA	CASSVGEEGEQYF	TGTGCCAGCAGCGTAGGGGAGGAAGGCGAGCAGTACTTC
TRBV7-7	TRBJ2-1	TRBD2	NA	CASSFVLAGYNEQFF	TGTGCTAGCAGCTTCGTCCTAGCGGGATACAATGAGCAGTTCTTC
TRBV19	TRBJ2-2	TRBD1	once	CATGGTGGTGELFF	TGTGCCACCGGGGGGACAGGGGGCACCGGGGAGCTGTTTTTT
TRBV30	TRBJ2-1	TRBD2	few	CAWSAGLAHEQFF	TGTGCCTGGAGCGCGGGACTAGCCCATGAGCAGTTCTTC
TRBV9	TRBJ2-1	TRBD2	once	CASSVGLAGYNEQFF	TGTGCCAGCAGCGTAGGACTAGCGGGCTACAATGAGCAGTTCTTC
TRBV10-2	TRBJ1-1	TRBD1	NA	CASRKPGQGQAFF	TGCGCCAGCAGGAAACCGGGACAGGGACAAGCTTTCTTT
TRBV7-9	TRBJ2-5	NA	NA	CASSYPRTDHQETQYF	TGTGCCAGCAGCTACCCGAGGACAGACCATCAAGAGACCCAGTACTTC
TRBV2	TRBJ1-5	NA	NA	CASTSGTPTKSNQPQHF	TGTGCCAGCACATCCGGGACTCCAACCAAGAGCAATCAGCCCCAGCATTTT
TRBV9	TRBJ2-1	TRBD1	NA	CASSAPSGTGVREQFF	TGTGCCAGCAGCGCCCCTTCCGGGACAGGGGTAAGAGAGCAGTTCTTC
TRBV29-1	TRBJ2-3	TRBD2	NA	CSATPLAGGTDTQYF	TGCAGCGCTACGCCCTTAGCGGGAGGCACAGATACGCAGTATTTT
TRBV19	TRBJ2-6	NA	NA	CASSTFRVSSGANVLTF	TGTGCCAGTAGTACTTTCAGGGTGTCGTCCGGGGCCAACGTCCTGACTTTC
TRBV2	TRBJ2-1	NA	NA	CAIKTPAGNEQFF	TGTGCCATCAAGACACCTGCGGGAAATGAGCAGTTCTTC
TRBV6-2/TRBV6-3	TRBJ2-2	TRBD2	NA	CASSQTSGNTGELFF	TGTGCCAGCAGTCAGACTAGCGGCAACACCGGGGAGCTGTTTTTT
TRBV5-1	TRBJ2-4	NA	NA	CASSSTGTSAKNIQYF	TGCGCCAGCAGCTCAACGGGGACATCGGCCAAAAACATTCAGTACTTC
TRBV7-3	TRBJ1-3	NA	once	CASSLGPVSSGNTIYF	TGTGCCAGCAGCTTAGGTCCTGTGAGCTCTGGAAACACCATATATTTT
TRBV28	TRBJ1-5	TRBD1	NA	CASSAYLGQGSQPQHF	TGTGCCAGCAGCGCATATCTGGGACAGGGGAGTCAGCCCCAGCATTTT
TRBV27	TRBJ2-1	NA	NA	CASSWGQYYNEQFF	TGTGCCAGCAGTTGGGGGCAATATTACAATGAGCAGTTCTTC
TRBV5-8	TRBJ2-7	TRBD1	few	CASSLAGTGIYEQYF	TGTGCCAGCAGCTTGGCAGGGACAGGGATATACGAGCAGTACTTC
TRBV28	TRBJ2-7	TRBD1	NA	CASRAPGQGAYEQYF	TGTGCCAGCAGAGCACCGGGACAGGGGGCTTACGAGCAGTACTTC
TRBV6-4	TRBJ2-2	TRBD2	few	CASSDSAGESGELFF	TGTGCCAGCAGTGACTCAGCGGGAGAGAGCGGGGAGCTGTTTTTT
TRBV6-5	TRBJ1-5	NA	NA	CASRFGRGNQPQHF	TGTGCCAGCAGATTCGGGAGGGGCAATCAGCCCCAGCATTTT
TRBV19	TRBJ2-1	TRBD1	NA	CASRPDRGRFNEQFF	TGTGCCAGTAGGCCGGACAGGGGGCGCTTCAATGAGCAGTTCTTC
TRBV14	TRBJ2-7	NA	NA	CASSLGRDPAQYF	TGTGCCAGCAGCCTAGGTAGGGACCCAGCGCAGTACTTC
TRBV7-8	TRBJ2-7	TRBD2	NA	CASSSPTSGNYEQYF	TGTGCCAGCAGCTCCCCGACTAGCGGGAACTACGAGCAGTACTTC
TRBV7-2	TRBJ1-1	NA	NA	CASSWGGPMNTEAFF	TGTGCCAGCAGCTGGGGGGGGCCTATGAACACTGAAGCTTTCTTT
TRBV21-1	TRBJ2-5	NA	NA	CASTKDRETQYF	TGTGCCAGCACTAAAGACAGAGAGACCCAGTACTTC
TRBV11-3	TRBJ2-7	NA	once	CASSLGGSSGEQYF	TGTGCCAGCAGCTTAGGCGGCAGCTCAGGAGAGCAGTACTTC
TRBV9	TRBJ2-7	NA	NA	CASSVVPGTSYEQYF	TGTGCCAGCAGCGTAGTTCCGGGAACTAGCTACGAGCAGTACTTC
TRBV6-1	TRBJ1-1	NA	NA	CASSEWPGMNTEAFF	TGTGCCAGCAGTGAATGGCCAGGGATGAACACTGAAGCTTTCTTT
TRBV28	TRBJ2-7	NA	NA	CASSLDPASPYEQYF	TGTGCCAGCAGCCTTGACCCTGCGTCTCCCTACGAGCAGTACTTC
TRBV6-5	TRBJ2-7	NA	NA	CASSLGRSYEQYF	TGTGCCAGCAGTCTTGGACGAAGCTACGAGCAGTACTTC